Following are 14 T cell receptor beta chains from one sample sequenced in a study of shared clonotypes between healthy human individuals. Some clones are missing from TCRdb's copy, which holds only in-frame ones; the method was immunoSEQ multiplex PCR. The table has some 200,000 clones, about 93% seen once; the top ten hold more than 0.065%. Material: naive CD4+ T cells sorted from blood. Subset of the sample: CD45RA+ positively selected. Source of these receptors: a woman younger than 45 in good health.

J is TRBJ1-1 and V is TRBV27; possibly TRBD1 for D (6 bases). V gave up 4 bases and J gave up 2 bases, with 14 bases separating them. Germline lookup yields CDR1 MNHEY and CDR2 SMNVEV (reference sequence). The CDR3 extends over 15 amino acids. The CDR3 nucleotides are TGTGCCAGCAGTTGGGGAGGGGGAATCAACACTGAAGCTTTCTTT. This codes for CASSWGGGINTEAFF.

The J gene is TRBJ1-2, the V gene TRBV4-2; the D is unclear. The CDR3 is 16 residues long. V shed 3 bases and J shed 0 bases, with 14 bases lying between them. From germline, CDR1 is LGHNA and CDR2 YNFKEQ. CDR3 nucleotides: TGTGCCAGCAGCCAGCTAGGGAGTGCGACTAACTATGGCTACACCTTC. The encoded protein is CASSQLGSATNYGYTF.

V gene TRBV2 combines with J gene TRBJ1-1; TRBD1 matches 9 bases. Germline trimming cut 4 bases from V and 13 bases from J; bases unmatched to any gene: 7. The germline gives CDR1 SNHLY, CDR2 FYNNEI. The length of the CDR3 is 12 residues. The CDR3 protein is CASSVTGGPHFF. The CDR3 DNA is TGTGCCAGCAGTGTAACAGGGGGCCCACATTTCTTT.

This clone was seen once. This specimen includes other DNA sequences encoding the same CDR3. The chain has TRBV5-1 and TRBJ2-5, with D hard to call. The J call could be wrong; TRBJ2-7 is a better fit for the DNA end. CDR3 size: 12 residues. The germline CDR1 and CDR2 sequences are SGHRS and YFSETQ. The chain's CDR3 is CASSLVSYEQYF. The CDR3 DNA is TGCGCCAGCAGCTTGGTTTCTTACGAGCAGTACTTC.

This clone was found once. This chain uses TRBV11-2 with TRBJ2-7, with no clear D. Trimming removed 1 base from V and 3 bases from J, with 16 bases in between. CDR1 SGHAT and CDR2 FQNNGV come from the germline V gene. This CDR3 region has 16 residues. In DNA form, the CDR3 reads TGTGCCAGCAGCTTAGGGGAAGGGTTACTGGTCTACGAGCAGTACTTC. Translating it yields CASSLGEGLLVYEQYF. Based on the CDR3 plus reference TRBV11-2 and TRBJ2-7, the full variable domain is EAGVAQSPRYKIIEKRQSVAFWCNPISGHATLYWYQQILGQGPKLLIQFQNNGVVDDSQLPKDRFSAERLKGVDSTLKIQPAKLEDSAVYLCASSLGEGLLVYEQYFGPGTRLTVT.

The rearrangement uses TRBV11-3 and TRBJ2-5; D gene uncertain. Germline CDR1 and CDR2: SGHNT and YENEEA. CDR3 length: 13 residues. V was shortened by 5 bases and J by 0 bases, with 7 bases between the two germline ends. As DNA, the CDR3 is TGTGCCAGCAGCAAAATAAACCAAGAGACCCAGTACTTC. Translating it yields CASSKINQETQYF.

The chain has TRBV5-1 and TRBJ2-7, with D possibly being TRBD1 (5 bases). With 0 bases removed from V and 2 bases from J, the gap between germline ends came to 9 bases. Germline-derived CDR1 and CDR2 are SGHRS and YFSETQ. This CDR3 contains 14 residues. CDR3 loop: CASSLDQGAYEQYF. CDR3 coding DNA: TGCGCCAGCAGCTTGGATCAAGGGGCCTACGAGCAGTACTTC. The full variable domain, rest sourced from reference TRBV5-1 and TRBJ2-7, is KAGVTQTPRYLIKTRGQQVTLSCSPISGHRSVSWYQQTPGQGLQFLFEYFSETQRNKGNFPGRFSGRQFSNSRSEMNVSTLELGDSALYLCASSLDQGAYEQYFGPGTRLTVT.

This sequence joins TRBV18 and TRBJ2-5; D unclear. TRBJ2-7 explains the end of the DNA better; the J call may be wrong. The CDR3 extends over 12 amino acids. Germline CDR1 is KGHSH and CDR2 is LQKENI. CDR3 region: CASSPGTYEQYF. The DNA for the CDR3 is TGTGCCAGCTCACCAGGAACCTACGAGCAGTACTTC.

The genes are TRBV18 and TRBJ1-1; D may be TRBD1 (6 bases). The CDR3 loop spans 15 amino acids. The germline gives CDR1 KGHSH, CDR2 LQKENI. Trimming took off 1 base at V and 1 base at J, with 10 bases between the two ends. The CDR3 here is CASSPRRDTNTEAFF. CDR3 nucleotides: TGTGCCAGCTCACCACGCCGGGACACGAACACTGAAGCTTTCTTT.

The V gene is TRBV18, the J gene TRBJ2-7; TRBD1 matches 9 bases. The germline CDR1 and CDR2 sequences are KGHSH and LQKENI. Losses at the gene ends were 6 bases for V and 1 base for J; bases not matched to a gene: 7. This CDR3 is 15 amino acids long. CDR3 region: CASSPGTGSSYEQYF. The CDR3 DNA is TGTGCCAGCTCCCCAGGGACAGGGAGTTCCTACGAGCAGTACTTC.

The rearrangement uses TRBV2 and TRBJ1-1; no clear D. V lost 10 bases, J lost 0 bases, and 12 bases lay in between. Germline CDR1 SNHLY, CDR2 FYNNEI. This CDR3 is 13 amino acids long. DNA of the CDR3: TGTGCCATCCGGGTGGAATTGAACACTGAAGCTTTCTTT. It translates to CAIRVELNTEAFF.

V gene TRBV4-1 combines with J gene TRBJ2-6, with 14 positions matching TRBD2. The V and J ends lost 3 bases and 3 bases, in that order; junction bases with no gene match: 4. The length of the CDR3 is 18 residues. Germline V CDR1 and CDR2: MGHRA, YSYEKL. CDR3 nucleotide sequence: TGCGCCAGCAGCCATCCGGGACTAGCGGGAGTTGGGGCCAACGTCCTGACTTTC. This gives the protein CASSHPGLAGVGANVLTF.

The V gene is TRBV19, the J gene TRBJ2-6; D is ambiguous. CDR1 LNHDA and CDR2 SQIVND come from the germline V gene (reference sequence). The CDR3 spans 16 residues. The V and J ends lost 7 bases and 4 bases respectively, with 17 bases between them. The CDR3 protein is CASKRLQESGANVLTF. As DNA, the CDR3 is TGTGCCAGTAAACGACTCCAAGAATCCGGGGCCAACGTCCTGACTTTC.

This clone was observed a single time. This chain links TRBV4-1 with TRBJ1-2, with a possible D match to TRBD1 (5 bases). Germline V CDR1 and CDR2: MGHRA, YSYEKL. This CDR3 is built from 17 residues. The V gene lost 0 bases and the J gene lost 2 bases, with 16 bases spanning the gap. The CDR3 DNA reads TGCGCCAGCAGCCAAGAAGAGAACCCAGGGATCAACTATGGCTACACCTTC. Translating gives CASSQEENPGINYGYTF.